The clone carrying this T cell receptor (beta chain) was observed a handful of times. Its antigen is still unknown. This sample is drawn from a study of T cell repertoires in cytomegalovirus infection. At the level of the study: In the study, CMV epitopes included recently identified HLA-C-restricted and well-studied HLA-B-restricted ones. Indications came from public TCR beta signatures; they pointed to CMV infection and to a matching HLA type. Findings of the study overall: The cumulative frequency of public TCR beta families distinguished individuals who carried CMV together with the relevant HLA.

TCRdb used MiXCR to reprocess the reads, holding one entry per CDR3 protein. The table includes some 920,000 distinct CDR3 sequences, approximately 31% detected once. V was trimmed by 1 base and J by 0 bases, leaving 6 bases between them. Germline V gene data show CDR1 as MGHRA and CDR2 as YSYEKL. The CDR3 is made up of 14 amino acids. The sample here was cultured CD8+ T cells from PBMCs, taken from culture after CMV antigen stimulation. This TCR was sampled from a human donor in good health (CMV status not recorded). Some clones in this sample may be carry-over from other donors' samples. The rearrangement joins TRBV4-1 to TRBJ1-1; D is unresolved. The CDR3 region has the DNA TGCGCCAGCAGCCAAGTTAACATGAACACTGAAGCTTTCTTT. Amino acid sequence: CASSQVNMNTEAFF.